Below are 12 T cell receptor beta chains sequenced from a single sample in a study of T cells in Graves' hyperthyroidism and ophthalmopathy. RNA transcripts gave rise to amplified TCR beta CDR3 regions. HTBI primers were the set used in a first-round RT-PCR of the TCR CDR3. A single record per CDR3 protein comes from TCRdb applying MiXCR to the multiplex PCR reads. Among a few hundred thousand distinct CDR3 sequences listed, roughly 16% were seen once. The sample was blood. Receptor source: a woman aged 40 to 50 with Graves' ophthalmopathy.

This clonotype appeared many times. V is TRBV5-1 and J is TRBJ2-3, with TRBD1 matching 9 bases. Looked up from germline, CDR1 is SGHRS and CDR2 is YFSETQ. The CDR3 sequence is 17 residues long. V shed 1 base, J shed 4 bases, and the junction held 10 bases outside the gene matches. CDR3 sequence (DNA): TGCGCCAGCAGCTTGACTACCGGGACAGGGCGTGCAGATACGCAGTATTTT. Translated: CASSLTTGTGRADTQYF. Supplemented by reference TRBV5-1 and TRBJ2-3, the full variable domain reads KAGVTQTPRYLIKTRGQQVTLSCSPISGHRSVSWYQQTPGQGLQFLFEYFSETQRNKGNFPGRFSGRQFSNSRSEMNVSTLELGDSALYLCASSLTTGTGRADTQYFGPGTRLTVL.

About this clonotype itself: A read error may be the cause here, since a much bigger clone is one base away. The rearrangement uses TRBV6-1 and TRBJ2-7; 9 bases map to TRBD1. Germline V CDR1 and CDR2: MNHNS, SASEGT. CDR3 size: 16 residues. This CDR3 is CASGDTGTGKTYEQYF. CDR3 nucleotides: TGTGCCAGCGGTGATACCGGGACAGGGAAAACCTACGAGCAGTACTTC.

This clonotype appeared many times. V is TRBV5-4 and J is TRBJ2-3, with D possibly called TRBD1 or TRBD2 (5 bases each). V dropped 4 bases and J dropped 0 bases, with 12 bases sitting between them. This CDR3 comprises 15 residues. Germline V gene sequence: CDR1 SGHNT, CDR2 YYREEE (reference sequence). In nucleotides, the CDR3 is TGTGCCAGCAGCCCCGGGACCCTCAGCACAGATACGCAGTATTTT. It translates to CASSPGTLSTDTQYF.

This clonotype appeared many times. V gene TRBV30 combines with J gene TRBJ1-5, with 9 nucleotides matching TRBD1. With V trimmed by 2 bases and J by 4 bases, 3 bases remained unmatched. The CDR3 runs 14 residues. CDR1 and CDR2 (germline): GTSNPN, SVGIG (reference sequence). CDR3 protein: CAWSRDRVNQPQHF. The CDR3 DNA reads as TGTGCCTGGAGTCGGGACAGGGTAAATCAGCCCCAGCATTTT.

This clonotype was seen at least ten times. The V gene is TRBV7-2, the J gene TRBJ2-1; 14 bases line up with TRBD2. Germline loops: CDR1 SGHTA, CDR2 FQGNSA. The ends lost 4 bases at V and 10 bases at J; junction bases unmatched: 9. This CDR3 comprises 16 residues. The CDR3 spells CASSSGGLAGVGEQFF. Here the CDR3 DNA reads TGTGCCAGCAGCTCGGGGGGACTAGCGGGAGTGGGCGAGCAGTTCTTC. The whole variable domain, filled in from reference TRBV7-2 and TRBJ2-1, reads GAGVSQSPSNKVTEKGKDVELRCDPISGHTALYWYRQSLGQGLEFLIYFQGNSAPDKSGLPSDRFSAERTGGSVSTLTIQRTQQEDSAVYLCASSSGGLAGVGEQFFGPGTRLTVL.

The V gene is TRBV19, the J gene TRBJ2-1, with 8 bases aligning to TRBD2. There are 16 residues in the CDR3. The V gene end was trimmed by 6 bases and the J gene end by 0 bases; junction bases not matched to a gene: 7. Germline V gene lookup returns CDR1 LNHDA and CDR2 SQIVND (reference sequence). The CDR3 is CASRSAGEGSYNEQFF. CDR3 nucleotide sequence: TGTGCCAGTAGATCAGCGGGGGAGGGCTCCTACAATGAGCAGTTCTTC.

This clonotype was counted many times. The J gene is TRBJ2-1, the V gene TRBV2; the D call may be TRBD1 or TRBD2 (6 bases each). CDR3 size: 13 residues. With 7 bases removed from V and 4 bases from J, the gap between germline ends came to 11 bases. The germline gives CDR1 SNHLY, CDR2 FYNNEI. The chain's CDR3 is CASKGGVYNEQFF. In DNA form, the CDR3 reads TGTGCCAGCAAGGGGGGAGTTTACAATGAGCAGTTCTTC.

This clonotype was counted at least ten times. The CDR3 DNA reads TGCAGACTGGGGGCGCAACTGAGGGCCGATGAGCAGTTCTTC. Residues: CRLGAQLRADEQFF. The V gene is TRBV20-1, the J gene TRBJ2-1, with a possible D match to TRBD1 (6 bases). The CDR3 spans 14 residues. Germline V CDR1 and CDR2: DFQATT, SNEGSKA (reference sequence).

This clonotype turned up a few times. This chain joins TRBV12-3 or TRBV12-4 and TRBJ1-2, with unresolved D. Trimming removed 3 bases from V and 0 bases from J, with 8 bases in between. This CDR3 has 14 amino acids. CDR3 residues: CASSLGLANYGYTF. CDR3 DNA: TGTGCCAGCAGTTTGGGCCTGGCTAACTATGGCTACACCTTC.

V is TRBV28 and J is TRBJ1-2; tentatively, D is TRBD1 (5 bases). Germline lookup yields CDR1 MDHEN and CDR2 SYDVKM. The length of the CDR3 is 15 residues. V dropped 2 bases and J dropped 5 bases, with 15 bases sitting between them. CDR3 sequence: CASSLKVRVHYGYTF. The DNA of the CDR3 is TGTGCCAGCAGTTTAAAGGTCAGGGTCCATTATGGCTACACCTTC.

This clonotype has only a few counts. The chain links TRBV28 to TRBJ2-2; D not certain. The germline CDR1 and CDR2 sequences are MDHEN and SYDVKM. V was pared by 5 bases and J by 7 bases, with 11 bases between. The CDR3 is made up of 13 amino acids. The CDR3 is CASSISGIGELFF. The CDR3 bases are TGTGCCAGCAGTATCAGTGGAATCGGGGAGCTGTTTTTT.

This clonotype was counted ten times or more. The chain links TRBV27 to TRBJ2-2; D possibly matches TRBD1 or TRBD2 (5 bases each). The CDR3 totals 15 residues. The V end was cut by 3 bases, the J end by 1 base, with 9 bases between. CDR1 is MNHEY, CDR2 SMNVEV, per germline (reference sequence). The CDR3 nucleotides are TGTGCCAGCAGTTTCGGGGCGAGGAACACCGGGGAGCTGTTTTTT. This codes for CASSFGARNTGELFF.